This TCR beta chain originates from a study of blood T cell repertoires in COVID-19. At the level of the study: Samples taken during acute and convalescent COVID-19 were collected in the United States, Italy and Spain. PBMCs, B-cell-depleted T cells, or T cells provided the cDNA or gDNA that made up the material.

The CDR3 loop spans 14 amino acids. The V end was cut by 10 bases, the J end by 7 bases, with 17 bases between. Germline loops: CDR1 ENHRY, CDR2 SYGVKD. How the authors handled the data: Reference gene primer amplification gave estimated nucleated cell counts. TCRdb's copy holds only in-frame clones and misses some; the assay was immunoSEQ multiplex PCR. The DNA gave D and trimming, while V, J and clone size come from that table. Altogether tens of thousands of clones are present, about four fifths being singletons, with the ten largest covering around 4.3%. This chain connects TRBV10-3 to TRBJ1-6, with D maybe TRBD1 (5 bases). Sequenced input: peripheral blood. The TCR was taken from an older woman with acute or convalescent COVID-19. CDR3 coding DNA: TGTGCCACTCGTTCCGACAGTTCAAATTCACCCCTCCACTTT. Encoded protein: CATRSDSSNSPLHF.